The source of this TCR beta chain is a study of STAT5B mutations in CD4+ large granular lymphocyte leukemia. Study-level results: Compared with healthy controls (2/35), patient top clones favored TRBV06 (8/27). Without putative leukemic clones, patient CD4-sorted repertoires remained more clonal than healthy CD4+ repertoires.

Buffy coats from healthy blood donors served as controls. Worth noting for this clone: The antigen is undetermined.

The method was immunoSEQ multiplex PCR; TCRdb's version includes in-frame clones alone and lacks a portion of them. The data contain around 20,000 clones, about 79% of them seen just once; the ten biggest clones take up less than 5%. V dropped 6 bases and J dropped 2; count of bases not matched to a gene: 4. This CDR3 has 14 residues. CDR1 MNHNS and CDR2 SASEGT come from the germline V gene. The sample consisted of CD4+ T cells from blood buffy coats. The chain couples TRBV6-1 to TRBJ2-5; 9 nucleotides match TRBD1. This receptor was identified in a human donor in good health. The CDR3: CASREGQGQETQYF. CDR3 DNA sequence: TGTGCCAGCAGAGAGGGACAGGGACAAGAGACCCAGTACTTC.